This TCR beta chain appears in the sequencing data of a study of cytomegalovirus exposure and HLA in healthy donors. Primers included in the PCR were 60 Vbeta and 13 Jbeta primers. This table comes from immunoSEQ multiplex PCR, and its TCRdb copy is limited to in-frame clones, with some not included. The sample has some 150,000 clones; 65% to 80% are singletons. Germline loops: CDR1 MDHEN, CDR2 SYDVKM. V lost 3 bases to trimming and J lost 3 bases; unmatched junction nucleotides: 8. The CDR3 length is 16 residues. The origin of this receptor is a middle-aged man in good health and CMV-seronegative. The source material was PBMCs. The chain carries TRBV28 and TRBJ2-3; 8 nucleotides line up with TRBD1. The CDR3 here is CASSLPRTGTTDTQYF. The CDR3, as DNA: TGTGCCAGCAGTTTGCCGCGGACAGGGACGACAGATACGCAGTATTTT.